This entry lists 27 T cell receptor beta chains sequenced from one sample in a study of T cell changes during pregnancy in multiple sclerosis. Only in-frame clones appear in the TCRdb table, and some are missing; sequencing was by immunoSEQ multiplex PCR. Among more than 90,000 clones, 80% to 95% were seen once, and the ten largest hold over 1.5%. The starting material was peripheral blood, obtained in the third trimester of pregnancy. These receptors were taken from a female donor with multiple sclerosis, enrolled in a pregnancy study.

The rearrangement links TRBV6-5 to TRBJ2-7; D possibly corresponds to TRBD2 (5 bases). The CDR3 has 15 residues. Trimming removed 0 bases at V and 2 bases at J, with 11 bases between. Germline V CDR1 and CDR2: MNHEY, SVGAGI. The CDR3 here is CASSYSSEGAYEQYF. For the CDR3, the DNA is TGTGCCAGCAGTTACTCGTCCGAGGGAGCCTACGAGCAGTACTTC.

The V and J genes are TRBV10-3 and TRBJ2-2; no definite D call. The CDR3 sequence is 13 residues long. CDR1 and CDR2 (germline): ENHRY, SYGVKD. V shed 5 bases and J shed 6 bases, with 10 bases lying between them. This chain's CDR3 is CAISSSQSGELFF. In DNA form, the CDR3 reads TGTGCCATCAGTTCGAGTCAATCCGGGGAGCTGTTTTTT.

The chain's CDR3 is CASSRDRFNTEAFF. The DNA of the CDR3 is TGCGCCAGCAGCAGAGACAGGTTCAACACTGAAGCTTTCTTT. The gene calls are TRBV5-1 and TRBJ1-1; a weak D match, TRBD1 (6 bases). The CDR3 spans 14 residues. The V and J ends lost 4 bases and 2 bases respectively, with 12 bases between them. Germline CDR1 is SGHRS and CDR2 is YFSETQ.

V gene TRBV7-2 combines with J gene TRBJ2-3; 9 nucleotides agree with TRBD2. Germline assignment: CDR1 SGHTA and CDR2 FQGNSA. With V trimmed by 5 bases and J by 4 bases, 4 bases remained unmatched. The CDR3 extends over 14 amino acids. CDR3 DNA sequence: TGTGCCAGCAGCGATAGCGGGGGTCCAGATACGCAGTATTTT. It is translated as CASSDSGGPDTQYF.

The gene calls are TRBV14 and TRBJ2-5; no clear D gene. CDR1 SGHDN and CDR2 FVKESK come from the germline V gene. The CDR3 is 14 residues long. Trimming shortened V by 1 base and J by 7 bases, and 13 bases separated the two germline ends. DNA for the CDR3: TGTGCCAGCAGCCAAGTGCTGCCCCCAGGGACCCAGTACTTC. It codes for CASSQVLPPGTQYF.

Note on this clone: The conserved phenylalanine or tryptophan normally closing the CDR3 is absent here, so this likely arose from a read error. This CDR3 reads CASSEGGANQPQHL. Here the CDR3 DNA reads TGTGCCAGCAGTGAGGGGGGGGCGAATCAGCCCCAGCATCTT. This chain links TRBV2 with TRBJ1-5, with D tentatively TRBD1 (6 bases). V lost 3 bases, J lost 4 bases, and 10 bases lay in between. CDR1 is SNHLY, CDR2 FYNNEI, per germline. CDR3 length: 14 residues.

CDR3 sequence (DNA): TGTGCCTTGGGACAGACGAACACTGAAGCTTTCTTT. Translation: CALGQTNTEAFF. J is TRBJ1-1 and V is TRBV30, with TRBD1 matching over 7 bases. Looked up from germline, CDR1 is GTSNPN and CDR2 is SVGIG (reference sequence). This CDR3 spans 12 amino acids. V lost 7 bases and J lost 1; bases outside the gene matches: 3. The whole variable domain, filled in from reference TRBV30 and TRBJ1-1, reads SQTIHQWPATLVQPVGSPLSLECTVEGTSNPNLYWYRQAAGRGLQLLFYSVGIGQISSEVPQNLSASRPQDRQFILSSKKLLLSDSGFYLCALGQTNTEAFFGQGTRLTVV.

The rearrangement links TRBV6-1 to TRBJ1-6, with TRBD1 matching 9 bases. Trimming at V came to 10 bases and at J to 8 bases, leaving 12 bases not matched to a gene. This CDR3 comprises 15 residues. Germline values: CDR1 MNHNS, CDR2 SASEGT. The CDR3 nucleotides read TGTGCCACCCAAGCCCCGGGACAGGGTCATTCACCCCTCCACTTT. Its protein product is CATQAPGQGHSPLHF.

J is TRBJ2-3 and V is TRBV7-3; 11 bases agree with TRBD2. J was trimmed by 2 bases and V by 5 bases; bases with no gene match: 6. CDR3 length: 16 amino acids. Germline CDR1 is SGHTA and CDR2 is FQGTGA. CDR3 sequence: CASSVLAGGPTDTQYF. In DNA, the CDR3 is TGTGCCAGCAGCGTTCTAGCGGGGGGCCCCACAGATACGCAGTATTTT.

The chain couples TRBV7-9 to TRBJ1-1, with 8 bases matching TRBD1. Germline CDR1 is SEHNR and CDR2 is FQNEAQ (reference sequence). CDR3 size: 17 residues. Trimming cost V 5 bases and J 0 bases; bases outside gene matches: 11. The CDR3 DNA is TGTGCCAGCAGCACTCGGACAGGGAGTCTTATGAACACTGAAGCTTTCTTT. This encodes CASSTRTGSLMNTEAFF.

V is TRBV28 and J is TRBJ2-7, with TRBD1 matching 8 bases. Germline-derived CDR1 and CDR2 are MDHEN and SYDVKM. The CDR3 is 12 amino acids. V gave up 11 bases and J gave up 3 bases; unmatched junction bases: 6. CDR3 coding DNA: TGTGCCTCCAGGGGGCCGTACTACGAGCAGTACTTC. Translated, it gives CASRGPYYEQYF.

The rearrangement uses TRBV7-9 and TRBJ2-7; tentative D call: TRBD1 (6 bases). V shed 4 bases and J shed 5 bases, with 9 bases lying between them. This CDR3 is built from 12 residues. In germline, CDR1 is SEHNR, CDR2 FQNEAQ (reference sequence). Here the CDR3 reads CASSSQGNEQYF. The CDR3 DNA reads TGTGCCAGCAGCTCCCAGGGGAACGAGCAGTACTTC.

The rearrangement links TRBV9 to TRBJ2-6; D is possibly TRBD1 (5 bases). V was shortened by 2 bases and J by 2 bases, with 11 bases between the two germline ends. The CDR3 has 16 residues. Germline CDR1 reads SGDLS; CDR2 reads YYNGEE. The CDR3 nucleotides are TGTGCCAGCAGCGTGATAGGGGAAGCTGGGGCCAACGTCCTGACTTTC. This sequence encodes CASSVIGEAGANVLTF.

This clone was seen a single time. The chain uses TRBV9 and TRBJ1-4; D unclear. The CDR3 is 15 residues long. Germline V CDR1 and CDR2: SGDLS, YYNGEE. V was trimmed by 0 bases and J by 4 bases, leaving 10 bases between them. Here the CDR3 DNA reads TGTGCCAGCAGCGTAGAGGGCGGGCGTAATGAAAAACTGTTTTTT. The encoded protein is CASSVEGGRNEKLFF.

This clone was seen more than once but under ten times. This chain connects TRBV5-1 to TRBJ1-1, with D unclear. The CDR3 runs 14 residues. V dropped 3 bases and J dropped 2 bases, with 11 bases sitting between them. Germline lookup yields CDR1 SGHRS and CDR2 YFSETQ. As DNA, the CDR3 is TGCGCCAGCAGCTGGCGAACAGCTAACACTGAAGCTTTCTTT. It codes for CASSWRTANTEAFF. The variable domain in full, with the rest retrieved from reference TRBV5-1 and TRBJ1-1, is KAGVTQTPRYLIKTRGQQVTLSCSPISGHRSVSWYQQTPGQGLQFLFEYFSETQRNKGNFPGRFSGRQFSNSRSEMNVSTLELGDSALYLCASSWRTANTEAFFGQGTRLTVV.

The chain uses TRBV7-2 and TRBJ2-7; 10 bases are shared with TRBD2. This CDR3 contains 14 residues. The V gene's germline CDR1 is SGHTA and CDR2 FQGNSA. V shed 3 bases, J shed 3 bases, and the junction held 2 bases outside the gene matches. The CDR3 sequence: CASSLASGGYEQYF. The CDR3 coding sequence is TGTGCCAGCAGCTTGGCTAGCGGGGGCTACGAGCAGTACTTC.

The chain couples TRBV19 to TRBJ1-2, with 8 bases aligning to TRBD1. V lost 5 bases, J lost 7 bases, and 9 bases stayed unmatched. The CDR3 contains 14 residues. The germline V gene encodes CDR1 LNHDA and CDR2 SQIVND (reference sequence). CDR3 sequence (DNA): TGTGCCAGTAGTCTCCAGGGGGCAGGTAGTGGCTACACCTTC. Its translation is CASSLQGAGSGYTF. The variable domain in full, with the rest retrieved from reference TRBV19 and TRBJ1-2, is DGGITQSPKYLFRKEGQNVTLSCEQNLNHDAMYWYRQDPGQGLRLIYYSQIVNDFQKGDIAEGYSVSREKKESFPLTVTSAQKNPTAFYLCASSLQGAGSGYTFGSGTRLTVV.

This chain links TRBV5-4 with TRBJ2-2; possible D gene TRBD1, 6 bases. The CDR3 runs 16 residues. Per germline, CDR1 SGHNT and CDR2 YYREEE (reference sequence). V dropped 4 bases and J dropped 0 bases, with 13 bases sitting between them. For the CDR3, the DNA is TGTGCCAGCAGCGCTCCTGGACAGCCGAACACCGGGGAGCTGTTTTTT. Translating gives CASSAPGQPNTGELFF. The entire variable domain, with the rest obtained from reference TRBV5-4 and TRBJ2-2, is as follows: ETGVTQSPTHLIKTRGQQVTLRCSSQSGHNTVSWYQQALGQGPQFIFQYYREEENGRGNFPPRFSGLQFPNYSSELNVNALELDDSALYLCASSAPGQPNTGELFFGEGSRLTVL.

CDR3 bases: TGTGCCAGCAGCCAAGGAAGGGGGAACTATGGCTACACCTTC. Its translation is CASSQGRGNYGYTF. The chain is built from TRBV14 and TRBJ1-2; D might be TRBD1 (6 bases). Trimming pared 1 base from V and 2 bases from J, leaving 8 bases between. The CDR3 length is 14 residues. Germline V gene lookup returns CDR1 SGHDN and CDR2 FVKESK.

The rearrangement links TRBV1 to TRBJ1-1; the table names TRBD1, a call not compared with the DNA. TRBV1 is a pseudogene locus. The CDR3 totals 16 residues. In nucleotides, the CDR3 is TGCACCAGCAGCCAGTCTAGGGACAGGGAGTTCACTGAAGCTTTCTTT. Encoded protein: CTSSQSRDREFTEAFF.

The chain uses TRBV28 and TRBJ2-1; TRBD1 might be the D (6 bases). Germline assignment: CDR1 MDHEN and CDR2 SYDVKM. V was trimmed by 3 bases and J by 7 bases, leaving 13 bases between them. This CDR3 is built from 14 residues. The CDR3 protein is CASSLGTKRNEQFF. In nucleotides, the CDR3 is TGTGCCAGCAGTTTGGGGACAAAGAGGAATGAGCAGTTCTTC.

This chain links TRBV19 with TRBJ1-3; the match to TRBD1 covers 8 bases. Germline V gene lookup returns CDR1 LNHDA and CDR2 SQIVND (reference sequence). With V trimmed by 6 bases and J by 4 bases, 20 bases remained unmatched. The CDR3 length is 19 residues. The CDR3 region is CASRDRGRGAGHSGNTIYF. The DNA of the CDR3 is TGTGCCAGTAGAGACAGGGGCAGGGGCGCGGGTCACTCCGGAAACACCATATATTTT. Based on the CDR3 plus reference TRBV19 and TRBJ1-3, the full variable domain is DGGITQSPKYLFRKEGQNVTLSCEQNLNHDAMYWYRQDPGQGLRLIYYSQIVNDFQKGDIAEGYSVSREKKESFPLTVTSAQKNPTAFYLCASRDRGRGAGHSGNTIYFGEGSWLTVV.

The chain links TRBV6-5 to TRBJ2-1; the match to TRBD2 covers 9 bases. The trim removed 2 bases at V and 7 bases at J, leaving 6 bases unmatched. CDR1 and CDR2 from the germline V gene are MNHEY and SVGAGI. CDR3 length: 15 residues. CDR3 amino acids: CASSYRREGGNEQFF. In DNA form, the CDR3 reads TGTGCCAGCAGTTACAGGCGGGAGGGAGGGAATGAGCAGTTCTTC.

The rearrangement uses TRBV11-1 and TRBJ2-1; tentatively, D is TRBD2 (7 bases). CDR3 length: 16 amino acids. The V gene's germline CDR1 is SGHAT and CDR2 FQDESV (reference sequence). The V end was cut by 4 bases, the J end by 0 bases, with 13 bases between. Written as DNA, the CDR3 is TGTGCCAGCAGCTCCAAGGGAGGGGGCTCCTACAATGAGCAGTTCTTC. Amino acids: CASSSKGGGSYNEQFF.

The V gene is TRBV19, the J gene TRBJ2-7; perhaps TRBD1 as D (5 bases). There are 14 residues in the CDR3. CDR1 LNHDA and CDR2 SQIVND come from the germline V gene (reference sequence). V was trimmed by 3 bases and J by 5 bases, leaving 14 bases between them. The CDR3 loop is CASSITGQGNEQYF. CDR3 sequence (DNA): TGTGCCAGTAGTATCACCGGGCAGGGAAACGAGCAGTACTTC.

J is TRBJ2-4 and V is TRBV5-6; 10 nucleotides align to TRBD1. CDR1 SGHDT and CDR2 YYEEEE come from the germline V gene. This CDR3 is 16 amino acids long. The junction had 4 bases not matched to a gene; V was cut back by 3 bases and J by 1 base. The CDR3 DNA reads TGTGCCAGCAGCTCCCGACAGGGGGCGGCCAAAAACATTCAGTACTTC. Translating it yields CASSSRQGAAKNIQYF.

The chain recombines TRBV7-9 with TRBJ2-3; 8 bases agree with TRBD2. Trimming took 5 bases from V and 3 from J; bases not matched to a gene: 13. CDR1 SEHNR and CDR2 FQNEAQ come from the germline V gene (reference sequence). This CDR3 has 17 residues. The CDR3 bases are TGTGCCAGCAGCCGAGGGCCAGTGCGGGAGGTAACAGATACGCAGTATTTT. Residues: CASSRGPVREVTDTQYF.